This T cell receptor beta chain was retrieved from a study of blood T cell repertoires in COVID-19. Here immunoSEQ multiplex PCR was the method, and the copy in TCRdb shows in-frame clones only, minus some. The table shows under 200,000 clones, with approximately 85% occurring only once. V lost 2 bases and J lost 5; bases outside the gene matches: 7. This CDR3 is 16 amino acids long. From germline, CDR1 is MNHEY and CDR2 SMNVEV (reference sequence). The specimen sequenced was peripheral blood. V is TRBV27 and J is TRBJ1-2, with 11 bases aligning to TRBD1. The origin of this receptor is a woman aged 80 or over with acute or convalescent COVID-19. DNA of the CDR3: TGTGCCAGCAGTTTAAGGGACAGGGGGGCCGGGTATGGCTACACCTTC. Protein sequence: CASSLRDRGAGYGYTF.